The clone carrying this TCR beta chain was seen at least ten times. Antigen unknown. The source of the sample is a study of T cells after yellow fever vaccination. Findings of the study overall: Peaking on day 5 versus 15, the secondary response was faster but weaker. Within FACS-sorted repertoires, abundant clonotypes contaminating from the bulk population could be present. Reappearance after the booster was observed for most primary-vaccination clones (roughly 97% CD4, less than 90% CD8).

CDR3 length: 14 amino acids. The junction had 4 bases not matched to a gene; V was cut back by 3 bases and J by 6 bases. CDR1 and CDR2 from the germline V gene are SGHRS and YFSETQ. As TCR cDNA was made by 5'RACE template switching, a universal primer site and UMIs were added. TCRdb independently ran MiXCR on the 5' RACE reads; one entry per CDR3 protein. The sample lists over 300,000 distinct CDR3 sequences; approximately 4% were seen once. The V call is TRBV5-1, the J call TRBJ2-1; the match to TRBD1 covers 9 bases. The material sequenced was PBMCs, taken 5 days after the yellow fever booster vaccination. The TCR sequence derives from a man between 18 and 29 years old who received the YFV17D yellow fever vaccine. In nucleotides, the CDR3 is TGCGCCAGCAGCTGGACAGGGGCCCGCAATGAGCAGTTCTTC. Its translation is CASSWTGARNEQFF.